This T cell receptor (beta chain) emerged from a study of blood T cell repertoires in COVID-19. The overall study: Sites across the United States, Italy and Spain contributed samples from acute and convalescent COVID-19. The analysed material was cDNA or gDNA that came from T cells, B-cell-depleted T cells, or PBMCs.

Authors' data handling: Estimates of nucleated cell counts were drawn from the amplification of reference gene primers. The data were produced by immunoSEQ multiplex PCR, yet TCRdb's version contains in-frame clones alone and is incomplete. V and J calls and clone size are given by that table; D and trimming were obtained from the DNA. This repertoire shows roughly 250,000 clones, around 85% found once; its top ten account for roughly 9.6%. Trimming shortened V by 0 bases and J by 0 bases, and 12 bases separated the two germline ends. The CDR3 length is 16 residues. Germline V gives CDR1 SGHNT, CDR2 YYREEE (reference sequence).

The genes are TRBV5-4 and TRBJ1-2; TRBD1 is a possible D gene (6 bases). What was sequenced was peripheral blood. This clonotype originated in a woman of 80 years or more with acute or convalescent COVID-19. The CDR3 nucleotides read TGTGCCAGCAGCTTGGGAGGGGGAGAATCTAACTATGGCTACACCTTC. Translation: CASSLGGGESNYGYTF.